A selection of T cell receptor beta chains follows, all from one sample in a study of monozygotic twins with inflammatory bowel disease. TCRdb reprocessed the 5' RACE reads and keeps a single row for each CDR3 protein, giving no DNA. The table for this sample gives 400,000 or so distinct CDR3 sequences. What was sequenced was blood. Every receptor here comes from a human donor with ulcerative colitis or Crohn's disease, or a healthy co-twin of an affected twin (not recorded which). Both conserved end residues are part of each CDR3.

>TRBJ1-4|TRBV4-2|16
CASSQGSGTENEKLFF
>TRBJ1-2|TRBV12-3/TRBV12-4|13
CASSFPGDYGYTF
>TRBJ2-1|TRBV20-1|13
CSANRQGNNEQFF
>TRBJ2-1|TRBV29-1|12
CSVAPGGNEQFF
>TRBJ1-5|TRBV20-1|12
CSAIDGGQPQHF
>TRBJ2-2|TRBV2|11
CASRDTGELFF
>TRBJ1-1|TRBV6-2/TRBV6-3|14
CASRPDSFTPEAFF
>TRBJ1-5|TRBV25-1|15
CASSDGGGSNQPQHF
>TRBJ2-4|TRBV27|14
CASSSQLAKNIQYF
>TRBJ2-7|TRBV28|15
CASSFLAGSTYEQYF
>TRBJ2-7|TRBV6-2/TRBV6-3|14
CASSRQPITYEQYF
>TRBJ2-7|TRBV12-3/TRBV12-4|12
CASSLAGTFAVF
>TRBJ2-1|TRBV10-3|15
CAISNGLAAYNEQFF
>TRBJ2-5|TRBV7-2|14
CASSPPSGRETQYF
>TRBJ2-3|TRBV7-2|17
CASSSFPAGGSTDTQYF
>TRBJ2-3|TRBV25-1|13
CASTHFVGDTQYF
>TRBJ2-7|TRBV21-1|14
CASSKAEYSYEQYF
>TRBJ1-4|TRBV19|14
CASGAGAANEKLFF